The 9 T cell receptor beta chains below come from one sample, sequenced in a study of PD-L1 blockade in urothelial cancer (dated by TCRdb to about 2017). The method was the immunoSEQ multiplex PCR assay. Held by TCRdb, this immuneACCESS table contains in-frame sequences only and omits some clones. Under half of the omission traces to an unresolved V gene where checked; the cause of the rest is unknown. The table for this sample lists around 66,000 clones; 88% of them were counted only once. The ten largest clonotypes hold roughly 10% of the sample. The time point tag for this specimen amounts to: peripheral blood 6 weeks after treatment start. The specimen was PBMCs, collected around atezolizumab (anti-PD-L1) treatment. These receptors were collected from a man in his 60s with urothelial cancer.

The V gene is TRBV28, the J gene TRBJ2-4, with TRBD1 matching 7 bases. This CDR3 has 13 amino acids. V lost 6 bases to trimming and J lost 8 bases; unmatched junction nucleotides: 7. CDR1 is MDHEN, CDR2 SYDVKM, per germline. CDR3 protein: CASRAQGWHIQYF. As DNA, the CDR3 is TGTGCCAGCAGGGCACAGGGGTGGCACATTCAGTACTTC.

The CDR3, as DNA: TGCGCCAGCAGTACCGACAGGGAACCTGGAAACACCATATATTTT. Its translation is CASSTDREPGNTIYF. The chain joins TRBV10-1 to TRBJ1-3; 7 bases match TRBD1. In germline, CDR1 is WNHNN, CDR2 SYGVQD (reference sequence). CDR3 length: 15 residues. J was trimmed by 2 bases and V by 5 bases; bases with no gene match: 6.

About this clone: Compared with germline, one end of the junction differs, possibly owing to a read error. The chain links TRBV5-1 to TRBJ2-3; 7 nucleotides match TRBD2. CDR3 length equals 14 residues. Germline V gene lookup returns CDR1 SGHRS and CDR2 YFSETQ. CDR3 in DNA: TGCGCCAGCAGTGGAGCGGGGCGCACGGATACGCAGTATTTT. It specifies CASSGAGRTDTQYF.

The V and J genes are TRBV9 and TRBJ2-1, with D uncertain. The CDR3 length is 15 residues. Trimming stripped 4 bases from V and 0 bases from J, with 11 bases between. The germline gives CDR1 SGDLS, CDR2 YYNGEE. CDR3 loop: CASSISPSSYNEQFF. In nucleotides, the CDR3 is TGTGCCAGCAGCATCAGTCCAAGCTCCTACAATGAGCAGTTCTTC.

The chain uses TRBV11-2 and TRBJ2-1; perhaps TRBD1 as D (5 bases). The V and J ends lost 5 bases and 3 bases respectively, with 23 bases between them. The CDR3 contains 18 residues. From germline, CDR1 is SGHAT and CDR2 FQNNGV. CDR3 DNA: TGTGCCAGCAGCCCGAGCTTTGGACACCTCGTACACTACAATGAGCAGTTCTTC. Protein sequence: CASSPSFGHLVHYNEQFF.

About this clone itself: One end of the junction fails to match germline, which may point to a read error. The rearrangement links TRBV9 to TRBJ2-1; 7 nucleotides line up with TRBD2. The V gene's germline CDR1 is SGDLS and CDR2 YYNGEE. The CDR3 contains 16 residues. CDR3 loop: CASSATAGASYDEQFF. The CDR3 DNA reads TGTGCCAGCAGCGCCACCGCGGGAGCGTCCTACGATGAGCAGTTCTTC.

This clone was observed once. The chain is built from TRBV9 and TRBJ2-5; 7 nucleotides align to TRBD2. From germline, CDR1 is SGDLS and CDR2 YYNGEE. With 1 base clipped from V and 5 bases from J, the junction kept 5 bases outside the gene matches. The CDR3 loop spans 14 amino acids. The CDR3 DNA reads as TGTGCCAGCAGCGTAAATGCGGGAGAGGAGACCCAGTACTTC. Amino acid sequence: CASSVNAGEETQYF.

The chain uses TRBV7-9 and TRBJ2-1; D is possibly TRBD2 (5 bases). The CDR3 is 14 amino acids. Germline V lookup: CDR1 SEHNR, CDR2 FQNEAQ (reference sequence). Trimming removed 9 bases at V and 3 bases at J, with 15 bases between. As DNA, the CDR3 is TGTGCCAGTCTACGCACTAGTAGCTACAATGAGCAGTTCTTC. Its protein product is CASLRTSSYNEQFF.

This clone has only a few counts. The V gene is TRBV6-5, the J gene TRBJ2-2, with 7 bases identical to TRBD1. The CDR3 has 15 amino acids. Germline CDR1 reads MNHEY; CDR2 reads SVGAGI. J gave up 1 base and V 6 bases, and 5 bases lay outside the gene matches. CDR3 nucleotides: TGTGCCAGCAGCCGTAGACAGGGGAACACCGGGGAGCTGTTTTTT. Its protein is CASSRRQGNTGELFF.